This T cell receptor beta chain was retrieved from a study of early stage breast cancer tumors. Overall study results and limits: Most shared enriched TCRB sequences were commonly generated ones.

Repertoires were generated with immunoSEQ multiplex PCR, while TCRdb's copy carries only in-frame clones and drops some. The sample holds approximately 33,000 clones, almost 75% seen once. The germline V gene has CDR1 SGHNT and CDR2 YENEEA. With 3 bases clipped from V and 5 bases from J, the junction kept 10 bases outside the gene matches. The CDR3 is 16 residues long. This clone was recorded a few times. The antigen is unknown. Sequencing used blood. This TCR was recovered from a person aged 40-50 years with breast cancer. The rearrangement uses TRBV11-3 and TRBJ2-5; 9 positions match TRBD1. CDR3 region: CASSFTGGEGRETQYF. Here the CDR3 DNA reads TGTGCCAGCAGCTTCACAGGGGGCGAGGGCCGGGAGACCCAGTACTTC.